The T cell receptor beta chain under discussion was sequenced for a study of T cell responses to AZD1222 COVID-19 vaccine. Overall study results and limits: Repertoire collection took place solely once the T cell response had peaked.

V was trimmed by 3 bases and J by 5 bases, leaving 15 bases between them. This CDR3 has 14 amino acids. Germline values: CDR1 SGHKS, CDR2 YYEKEE (reference sequence). Only in-frame clones appear in the TCRdb table, and some are missing; sequencing was by immunoSEQ multiplex PCR. Of more than 75,000 clones detected, approximately 90% appear once; the ten largest clones hold about 8%. Worth noting for this clone: Its antigen is unknown.

The source of this sequence is an adult who received the AZD1222 COVID-19 vaccine. The rearrangement uses TRBV5-5 and TRBJ2-7, with a possible D match to TRBD1 (5 bases). The sample here was peripheral blood, taken 28 days after the second AZD1222 dose. The DNA for the CDR3 is TGTGCCAGCAGCTCCCCCTTCAGGGTGCACGAGCAGTACTTC. Translating gives CASSSPFRVHEQYF.